Below, 30 T cell receptor beta chains from the same sample are listed, as sequenced in a study of Graves' ophthalmopathy and Graves' hyperthyroidism. The TCR beta CDR3 regions underwent amplification from RNA transcripts. HTBI primers primed a first-round RT-PCR, and a second-round multiplex PCR followed. TCRdb itself ran the multiplex PCR reads through MiXCR, one entry per CDR3 protein. The table shows 600,000 to 650,000 distinct CDR3 sequences, with over 20% occurring only once. The sequenced sample consisted of peripheral blood. The receptors derive from a woman aged 18-29 years with stable Graves' hyperthyroidism. Some clones in this sample may be carry-over from other donors' samples.

At least ten counts were recorded for this clonotype. The CDR3 coding sequence is TGTGCCAGCAGCGCCCGGGGTCGGGACACCATATATTTT. Amino acid sequence: CASSARGRDTIYF. The V gene is TRBV9, the J gene TRBJ1-3, with D uncertain. CDR1 is SGDLS, CDR2 YYNGEE, per germline. V shed 3 bases and J shed 8 bases, with 12 bases lying between them. This CDR3 contains 13 residues.

With respect to this clonotype: A read error may account for a junction end that differs from germline. CDR3 residues: CAWSGSGGAAGEPFF. CDR3 coding DNA: TGTGCCTGGAGTGGTAGCGGGGGGGCGGCCGGGGAGCCGTTTTTT. The chain joins TRBV30 to TRBJ2-2; TRBD2 aligns across 11 bases. CDR1 and CDR2 from the germline V gene are GTSNPN and SVGIG (reference sequence). The CDR3 has 15 amino acids.

The chain couples TRBV12-3 or TRBV12-4 to TRBJ1-1; D remains unclear. V was trimmed by 3 bases and J by 6 bases, leaving 8 bases between them. This CDR3 spans 12 amino acids. As DNA, the CDR3 is TGTGCCAGCAGTTTTTCAGTCCCTGAAGCTTTCTTT. Its translation is CASSFSVPEAFF.

This clonotype was detected ten times or more. V and J are TRBV30 and TRBJ2-6; D is unclear. The CDR3 extends over 17 amino acids. V lost 0 bases, J lost 1 base, and 13 bases lay in between. CDR1 is GTSNPN, CDR2 SVGIG, per germline (reference sequence). In nucleotides, the CDR3 is TGTGCCTGGAGTGTAAGCTGGCAGGAATCTGGGGCCAACGTCCTGACTTTC. Its protein is CAWSVSWQESGANVLTF.

With regard to this clonotype: Here the CDR3 omits its conserved ending phenylalanine or tryptophan, so a read error is the likely source. The V and J genes are TRBV19 and TRBJ2-6, with TRBD1 identical over 8 bases. The germline gives CDR1 LNHDA, CDR2 SQIVND (reference sequence). The CDR3 runs 18 residues. V was pared by 3 bases and J by 0 bases, with 7 bases of the junction left unmatched. The CDR3 nucleotides are TGTGCCAGTAGTATCCGGACAGGGATGCCCTCTGGGGCCAACGTCCTGACTGTC. Translated, it gives CASSIRTGMPSGANVLTV.

The J gene is TRBJ1-1, the V gene TRBV4-2; D might be TRBD1 (6 bases). The V and J ends lost 0 bases and 2 bases respectively, with 16 bases between them. CDR3 length: 17 amino acids. Germline V gene lookup returns CDR1 LGHNA and CDR2 YNFKEQ. The CDR3 loop is CASSQDTARTDNTEAFF. CDR3 DNA: TGTGCCAGCAGCCAAGATACGGCCCGGACAGACAACACTGAAGCTTTCTTT.

This clonotype was detected ten times or more. The rearrangement uses TRBV7-2 and TRBJ2-7; D gene unclear. This CDR3 comprises 16 residues. Trimming cost V 1 base and J 0 bases, with 13 bases left between them. Germline V gene lookup returns CDR1 SGHTA and CDR2 FQGNSA. The CDR3 DNA follows: TGTGCCAGCAGCTTAGTGGCGGCGCATAGCTCCTACGAGCAGTACTTC. It encodes CASSLVAAHSSYEQYF.

Many counts were recorded for this clonotype. J is TRBJ2-5 and V is TRBV27; D unclear. The CDR3 has 15 residues. Germline V CDR1 and CDR2: MNHEY, SMNVEV (reference sequence). V was cut by 2 bases and J by 4 bases, with 14 bases left in between. CDR3: CASSLSFVEGETQYF. CDR3 coding DNA: TGTGCCAGCAGTTTAAGTTTTGTTGAAGGAGAGACCCAGTACTTC.

The table lists this clonotype with many counts. The chain uses TRBV29-1 and TRBJ1-1; 7 bases are a match to TRBD1. From germline, CDR1 is SQVTM and CDR2 ANQGSEA. The V and J ends lost 5 bases and 1 base, in that order; junction bases with no gene match: 13. CDR3 length: 16 residues. In DNA, the CDR3 is TGCAGCGTTCAGGAGGGGGCTATCGGGTGGAACACTGAAGCTTTCTTT. It specifies CSVQEGAIGWNTEAFF.

This clonotype has just a few counts. This chain uses TRBV4-2 with TRBJ2-5, with D maybe TRBD1 (5 bases). CDR3 length: 15 amino acids. From germline, CDR1 is LGHNA and CDR2 YNFKEQ. Trimming took off 4 bases at V and 5 bases at J, with 17 bases between the two ends. The CDR3 DNA sequence: TGTGCCAGCAGCCCCGGCCAGGGTTGGTCGGAGACCCAGTACTTC. Its protein product is CASSPGQGWSETQYF.

This clonotype was counted only a few times. This may stem from a read error, because a much larger clone lies one nucleotide away. CDR3 nucleotides: TGTGTCAGCAGTCCTGGACAGGGTATCGATGGCTACACCTTC. It specifies CVSSPGQGIDGYTF. The chain is built from TRBV7-2 and TRBJ1-2, with TRBD1 identical over 8 bases. Germline CDR1 reads SGHTA; CDR2 reads FQGNSA. This CDR3 comprises 14 residues.

This sequence joins TRBV19 and TRBJ1-5, with unresolved D. Deletions cut 5 bases from V and 5 bases from J, with 19 bases between. Germline V lookup: CDR1 LNHDA, CDR2 SQIVND (reference sequence). The CDR3 consists of 16 residues. CDR3 in amino acids: CASSRRVERPDQPQHF. Written as DNA, the CDR3 is TGTGCCAGTAGTCGCCGAGTGGAGAGGCCGGATCAGCCCCAGCATTTT.

Ten or more counts support this clonotype. V usage is TRBV12-3 or TRBV12-4 and J usage is TRBJ2-7; 7 nucleotides match TRBD2. The CDR3 consists of 16 residues. V lost 1 base and J lost 6; bases outside the gene matches: 12. The chain's CDR3 is CASSLGWGGSLLEQYF. In nucleotides, the CDR3 is TGTGCCAGCAGTTTAGGTTGGGGGGGGTCACTACTCGAGCAGTACTTC.

This chain uses TRBV28 with TRBJ2-2, with 7 bases that match TRBD1. CDR3 length equals 15 residues. Per the germline V gene, CDR1 is MDHEN and CDR2 is SYDVKM. The V gene end was trimmed by 4 bases and the J gene end by 7 bases; junction bases not matched to a gene: 9. This CDR3 reads CASSYGQVIFGELFF. The CDR3 DNA is TGTGCCAGCAGTTACGGACAGGTGATATTCGGGGAGCTGTTTTTT.

The chain joins TRBV7-9 to TRBJ2-5; 9 nucleotides line up with TRBD1. J lost 4 bases, V lost 5 bases, and 5 bases had no gene match. The CDR3 contains 14 residues. The V gene's germline CDR1 is SEHNR and CDR2 FQNEAQ (reference sequence). The CDR3 loop is CASSRRDRAETQYF. CDR3 coding DNA: TGTGCCAGCAGCCGACGGGACAGGGCAGAGACCCAGTACTTC.

V and J are TRBV27 and TRBJ1-6; 7 nucleotides align to TRBD1. The germline gives CDR1 MNHEY, CDR2 SMNVEV (reference sequence). The CDR3 has 17 amino acids. The V segment lost 4 bases and the J segment 8 bases; nucleotides outside the gene matches: 14. The CDR3 nucleotides are TGTGCCAGCAGTTCCCCGGCGACTGCAGGGGGTGATTCACCCCTCCACTTT. Its translation is CASSSPATAGGDSPLHF.

J is TRBJ1-5 and V is TRBV28, with D maybe TRBD1 (6 bases). V lost 6 bases, J lost 4 bases, and 19 bases lay in between. The CDR3 covers 16 residues. CDR1 and CDR2 from the germline V gene are MDHEN and SYDVKM. CDR3 sequence (DNA): TGTGCCAGCAGGCCGAACCCCGGGGGCCGGAATCAGCCCCAGCATTTT. The encoded protein is CASRPNPGGRNQPQHF.

The CDR3 DNA reads as TGTGCCAGCAGCTCAAACAGGCTACTAGCGGGAGAAAGCTACGAGCAGTACTTC. As protein: CASSSNRLLAGESYEQYF. The chain carries TRBV13 and TRBJ2-7, with 11 bases identical to TRBD2. Germline assignment: CDR1 PRHDT and CDR2 FYEKMQ (reference sequence). Losses at the gene ends were 4 bases for V and 3 bases for J; bases not matched to a gene: 14. The CDR3 has 18 amino acids.

This clonotype appeared many times. This sequence joins TRBV11-2 and TRBJ2-5; 8 bases map to TRBD2. V lost 2 bases to trimming and J lost 8 bases; unmatched junction nucleotides: 10. Germline CDR1 SGHAT, CDR2 FQNNGV. The CDR3 is made up of 15 amino acids. CDR3 nucleotide sequence: TGTGCCAGCAGCTTATCTTCACTAGCGGCCGTCACCCAGTACTTC. Translating gives CASSLSSLAAVTQYF.

This clonotype came up a few times. This chain connects TRBV3-1 to TRBJ2-7; D remains ambiguous. The CDR3 extends over 14 amino acids. The germline V gene has CDR1 LGHDT and CDR2 YNNKEL (reference sequence). Trimming shortened V by 1 base and J by 2 bases, and 9 bases separated the two germline ends. The CDR3 spells CASSQAQFPYEQYF. As DNA, the CDR3 is TGTGCCAGCAGCCAAGCACAGTTTCCCTACGAGCAGTACTTC.

Turning to this clonotype: No conserved phenylalanine or tryptophan is present at the end of the CDR3, so a read error is the likely explanation. This chain connects TRBV18 to TRBJ2-2; TRBD1 aligns across 8 bases. This CDR3 has 16 residues. Per germline, CDR1 KGHSH and CDR2 LQKENI. V was clipped by 4 bases and J by 0 bases; unmatched bases: 4. The CDR3 loop is CASSLGQVTNTGELFY. The CDR3 DNA follows: TGTGCCAGCTCACTGGGACAGGTCACGAACACCGGGGAGCTGTTTTAT.

By frequency in the sample, this clonotype is medium-sized. The J gene is TRBJ1-1, the V gene TRBV7-2; D remains unclear. Per the germline V gene, CDR1 is SGHTA and CDR2 is FQGNSA. The CDR3 has 13 residues. Between the trimmed V and J ends, which lost 1 base and 7 bases, there was a span of 10 bases. CDR3 protein: CASSLVLGREAFF. In nucleotides, the CDR3 is TGTGCCAGCAGCTTAGTGCTCGGGCGTGAAGCTTTCTTT.

This clonotype was observed at least ten times. This rearrangement joins TRBV6-1 to TRBJ1-1, with no clear D. This CDR3 has 15 amino acids. V was trimmed by 2 bases and J by 6 bases, leaving 16 bases between them. Germline loops: CDR1 MNHNS, CDR2 SASEGT. The CDR3, as DNA: TGTGCCAGCAGTGAATTGTTTTTCCCTGGGGCTGAAGCTTTCTTT. It is translated as CASSELFFPGAEAFF.

In this sample, this clonotype turned up many times. V usage is TRBV29-1 and J usage is TRBJ1-1, with a possible D match to TRBD1 (6 bases). Looked up from germline, CDR1 is SQVTM and CDR2 is ANQGSEA. Trimming shortened V by 8 bases and J by 1 base, and 11 bases separated the two germline ends. The CDR3 consists of 12 residues. CDR3 DNA: TGCAGCAGATCGGGACAGAACACTGAAGCTTTCTTT. This codes for CSRSGQNTEAFF. Full variable domain (missing parts from reference TRBV29-1 and TRBJ1-1): SAVISQKPSRDICQRGTSLTIQCQVDSQVTMMFWYRQQPGQSLTLIATANQGSEATYESGFVIDKFPISRPNLTFSTLTVSNMSPEDSSIYLCSRSGQNTEAFFGQGTRLTVV.

As regards this clonotype: Sequence at one end of the junction differs from germline and may be a read error. The chain uses TRBV4-2 and TRBJ2-5; 12 bases fit TRBD2. The CDR3 covers 18 residues. Germline assignment: CDR1 LGHNA and CDR2 YNFKEQ. CDR3 bases: TGTGCCAGCAGCCCCAAACGACTAGCGGGGGTACGGGGAGAGACCCAGCACTTC. It codes for CASSPKRLAGVRGETQHF.

This clonotype has a count of ten or more. The chain joins TRBV20-1 to TRBJ1-1, with D tentatively TRBD1 (6 bases). The germline V gene has CDR1 DFQATT and CDR2 SNEGSKA (reference sequence). Trimming left V 5 bases short and J 1 base short, with 11 bases between. This CDR3 region has 13 residues. The CDR3 nucleotides read TGCAGTGCTCGCCGGGACAAGAACACTGAAGCTTTCTTT. This codes for CSARRDKNTEAFF.

In this sample, this clonotype turned up many times. The chain couples TRBV6-1 to TRBJ2-7, with D possibly matching TRBD1 (6 bases). This CDR3 comprises 17 residues. The V gene's germline CDR1 is MNHNS and CDR2 SASEGT. With 4 bases removed from V and 3 bases from J, the gap between germline ends came to 22 bases. In DNA, the CDR3 is TGTGCCAGCAGTGTAAGGGAGACAGGCGACTTGCACTACGAGCAGTACTTC. Protein product: CASSVRETGDLHYEQYF.

This clonotype was found many times. The J gene is TRBJ1-1, the V gene TRBV7-2; D ambiguous. CDR1 and CDR2 from the germline V gene are SGHTA and FQGNSA. This CDR3 is built from 12 residues. V was cut by 10 bases and J by 1 base, with 10 bases left in between. For the CDR3, the DNA is TGTGCCACCCGACGAGAGAACACTGAAGCTTTCTTT. This codes for CATRRENTEAFF.

This clonotype was recorded many times. J is TRBJ1-1 and V is TRBV20-1; weak D call: TRBD1 (5 bases). Trimming removed 0 bases at V and 0 bases at J, with 11 bases between. The CDR3 contains 15 residues. Per germline, CDR1 DFQATT and CDR2 SNEGSKA (reference sequence). DNA of the CDR3: TGCAGTGCTAGAGATAGAGACAGCTTGAACACTGAAGCTTTCTTT. It codes for CSARDRDSLNTEAFF.

This clonotype has ten or more counts. This sequence joins TRBV24-1 and TRBJ2-5; TRBD1 matches at 8 bases. V lost 3 bases, J lost 3 bases, and 8 bases stayed unmatched. Germline V CDR1 and CDR2: KGHDR, SFDVKD. This CDR3 has 16 residues. The CDR3 coding sequence is TGTGCCACCAGTGATCTTGGACAGGGATTGGAAGAGACCCAGTACTTC. Residues: CATSDLGQGLEETQYF.